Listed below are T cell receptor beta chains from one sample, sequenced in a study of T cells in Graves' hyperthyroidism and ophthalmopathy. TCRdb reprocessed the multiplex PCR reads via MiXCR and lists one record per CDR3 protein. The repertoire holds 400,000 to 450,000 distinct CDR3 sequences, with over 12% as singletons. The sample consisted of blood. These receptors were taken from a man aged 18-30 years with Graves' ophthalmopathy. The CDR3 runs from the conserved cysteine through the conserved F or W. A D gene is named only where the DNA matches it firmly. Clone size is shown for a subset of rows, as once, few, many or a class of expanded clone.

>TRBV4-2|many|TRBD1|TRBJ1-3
TGTGCCAGCAGCCAGCCAACAGGGGGACCTGGAAACACCATATATTTT
CASSQPTGGPGNTIYF
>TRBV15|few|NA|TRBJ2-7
TGTGCCACCAGCAGGGGGGGGCAATTCTACGAGCAGTACTTC
CATSRGGQFYEQYF
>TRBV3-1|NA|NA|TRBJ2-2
TGTGCCAGCAGCGGTTCTCCGGGACTCCTCAACACCGGGGAGCTGTTTTTT
CASSGSPGLLNTGELFF
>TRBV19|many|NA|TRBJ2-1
TGTGCCAGTTCCTTGGACTCCAAGTACAATGAGCAGTTCTTC
CASSLDSKYNEQFF
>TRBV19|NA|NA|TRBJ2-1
TGTGCCAGTAGGACCGGGGTCGCGGAAACTTACAATGAGCAGTTCTTC
CASRTGVAETYNEQFF
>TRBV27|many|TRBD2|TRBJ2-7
TGTGCCAAAGGACTAGCGGGAGGGCGCGAGCAGTACTTC
CAKGLAGGREQYF
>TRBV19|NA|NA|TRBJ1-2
TGTGCCAGTAGTCTTGCCTTGCGGGACGAAATTAACTATGGCTACACCTTC
CASSLALRDEINYGYTF
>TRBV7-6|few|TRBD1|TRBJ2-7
TGTGCCAGCAGCGACTGGACAGGGGGCTCCTACGAGCAGTACTTC
CASSDWTGGSYEQYF
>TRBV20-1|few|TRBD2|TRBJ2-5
TGCAGTGCTAGAGATCGCACTAGCGGCCTACAAGAGACCCAGTACTTC
CSARDRTSGLQETQYF
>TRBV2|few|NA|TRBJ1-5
TGTGCCAGCGTTGGGGCTAATAGCAATCAGCCCCAGCATTTT
CASVGANSNQPQHF